A selection of T cell receptor beta chains follows, all from one sample in a study of shared clonotypes between healthy human individuals. Some clones are missing from TCRdb's copy, which holds only in-frame ones; the method was immunoSEQ multiplex PCR. The sample lists about 580,000 clones; 95% to 98% were seen once. Material for sequencing was naive CD8+ T cells sorted from blood. All receptors come from a man aged 25 to 40 in good health. CDR3s include the opening cysteine and the closing phenylalanine or tryptophan. A D gene is named only where the DNA matches it firmly. Not every row has a clone size; where given, it reads once, few, many or a size class.

NA	TRBV7-8	TRBJ2-3	NA	CASRLPAGPETDTQYF	TGTGCCAGCAGGCTCCCAGCGGGCCCCGAGACAGATACGCAGTATTTT
TRBD2	TRBV27	TRBJ2-3	NA	CASSITGLATDTQYF	TGTGCCAGCAGTATAACGGGACTAGCGACAGATACGCAGTATTTT
NA	TRBV2	TRBJ2-1	NA	CASSEALYNEQFF	TGTGCCAGCAGTGAAGCGCTCTACAATGAGCAGTTCTTC
NA	TRBV5-1	TRBJ2-7	NA	CASSLGGSTYEQYF	TGCGCCAGCAGCTTGGGCGGCAGTACCTACGAGCAGTACTTC
NA	TRBV4-3	TRBJ2-5	NA	CASSQDSIGETQYF	TGCGCCAGCAGCCAAGATTCTATTGGGGAGACCCAGTACTTC
TRBD2	TRBV29-1	TRBJ2-7	NA	CSVELGRQNSYEQYF	TGTAGCGTTGAGCTCGGGAGGCAGAATTCCTACGAGCAGTACTTC
TRBD1	TRBV19	TRBJ2-7	NA	CASSIAGQGLYEQYF	TGTGCCAGTAGTATTGCCGGACAGGGGCTCTACGAGCAGTACTTC
NA	TRBV28	TRBJ1-4	NA	CASRQKVATNEKLFF	TGTGCCAGCAGGCAGAAAGTTGCAACTAATGAAAAACTGTTTTTT
NA	TRBV5-1	TRBJ2-7	NA	CASSLVDQRAYEQYF	TGCGCCAGCAGCTTGGTGGACCAAAGGGCCTACGAGCAGTACTTC
TRBD2	TRBV7-9	TRBJ2-3	once	CASSSVSGRTDTQYF	TGTGCCAGCAGCTCTGTTAGCGGGCGCACAGATACGCAGTATTTT